These T cell receptor beta chains were read from a single sample in a study of Graves' ophthalmopathy and Graves' hyperthyroidism. One entry per CDR3 protein, called by TCRdb with MiXCR from the multiplex PCR reads. Here the sample spans about 400,000 distinct CDR3 sequences, more than 20% being singletons. Specimen: peripheral blood. The receptors were sampled from a woman aged 18-29 years with stable Graves' hyperthyroidism. Both conserved end residues are part of each CDR3. The order of the fields is V gene, clone size, J gene, D gene, CDR3 DNA, CDR3 protein. The D gene is left open where the match is weak. The size field is filled for only some rows; it gives once, few, many or a size class.

V: TRBV6-5; size: -; J: TRBJ2-7; D: -; DNA: TGTGCCAGCAGTTCAGGGGCGCTTGAGCAGTGCTTC; CDR3: CASSSGALEQCF
V: TRBV6-5; size: many; J: TRBJ2-2; D: -; DNA: TGTGCCAGCAGTTACTCGGCGCTATACACCGGGGAGCTGTTTTTT; CDR3: CASSYSALYTGELFF
V: TRBV20-1; size: many; J: TRBJ1-1; D: -; DNA: TGCAGTGCCGCAGGGACCCTATTGGGGAACACTGAAGCTTTCTTT; CDR3: CSAAGTLLGNTEAFF
V: TRBV20-1; size: many; J: TRBJ1-2; D: -; DNA: TGCAGTCAAAGCGAGGGGAATTATGGCTACACCTTC; CDR3: CSQSEGNYGYTF
V: TRBV6-5; size: many; J: TRBJ1-2; D: TRBD1; DNA: TGTGCCAGCAGACTACCGAGGACAGGGAGTTATGGCTACACCTTC; CDR3: CASRLPRTGSYGYTF
V: TRBV7-8; size: many; J: TRBJ1-5; D: -; DNA: TGTGCCAGCAGCTTAGCGCGAGGATTCTTTAGCAATCAGCCCCAGCATTTT; CDR3: CASSLARGFFSNQPQHF
V: TRBV11-1; size: many; J: TRBJ2-7; D: TRBD2; DNA: TGTGCCAGCAGCTTTTACCTAGCGGGAGGCGAGCAGTACTTC; CDR3: CASSFYLAGGEQYF
V: TRBV15; size: many; J: TRBJ2-7; D: -; DNA: TGTGCCACCAGCAGCCGGGGAAGCTCCTACGAGCAGTACTTC; CDR3: CATSSRGSSYEQYF
V: TRBV19; size: -; J: TRBJ1-1; D: TRBD1; DNA: TGTGCCAGTAGCCAAGGGACAGGGGGTGGTGAAGCTTTCTTT; CDR3: CASSQGTGGGEAFF
V: TRBV5-6; size: many; J: TRBJ2-2; D: -; DNA: TGTGCCAGCAGCTTAGCCACCGGGGAGCTGTTTTTT; CDR3: CASSLATGELFF